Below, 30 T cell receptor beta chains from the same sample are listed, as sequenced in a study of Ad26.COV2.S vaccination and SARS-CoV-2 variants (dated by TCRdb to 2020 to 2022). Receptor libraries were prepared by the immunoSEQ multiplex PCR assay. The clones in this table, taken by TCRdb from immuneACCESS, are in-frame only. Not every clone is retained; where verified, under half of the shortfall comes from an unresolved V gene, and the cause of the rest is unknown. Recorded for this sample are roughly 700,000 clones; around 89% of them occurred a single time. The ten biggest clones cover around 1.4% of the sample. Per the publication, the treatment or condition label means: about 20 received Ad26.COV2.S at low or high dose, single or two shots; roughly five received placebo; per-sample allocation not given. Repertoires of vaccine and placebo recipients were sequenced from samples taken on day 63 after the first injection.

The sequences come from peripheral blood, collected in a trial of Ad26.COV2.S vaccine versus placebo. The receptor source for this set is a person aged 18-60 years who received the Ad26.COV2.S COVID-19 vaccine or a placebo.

In DNA form, the CDR3 reads TGTGCCAGCAGCCCAAAGACAGGTGGTGTTATGGTTAACACTGAAGCTTTCTTT. Its translation is CASSPKTGGVMVNTEAFF. The V and J genes are TRBV7-6 and TRBJ1-1; maybe TRBD1 (6 bases). V was shortened by 5 bases and J by 2 bases, with 24 bases between the two germline ends. Germline values: CDR1 SGHVS, CDR2 FNYEAQ. This CDR3 region has 18 residues.

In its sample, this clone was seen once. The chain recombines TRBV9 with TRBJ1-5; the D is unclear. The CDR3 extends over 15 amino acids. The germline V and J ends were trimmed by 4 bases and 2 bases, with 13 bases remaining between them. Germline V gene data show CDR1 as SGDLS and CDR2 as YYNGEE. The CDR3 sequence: CASSPTLERNQPQHF. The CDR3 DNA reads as TGTGCCAGCAGCCCGACCCTCGAGCGCAATCAGCCCCAGCATTTT.

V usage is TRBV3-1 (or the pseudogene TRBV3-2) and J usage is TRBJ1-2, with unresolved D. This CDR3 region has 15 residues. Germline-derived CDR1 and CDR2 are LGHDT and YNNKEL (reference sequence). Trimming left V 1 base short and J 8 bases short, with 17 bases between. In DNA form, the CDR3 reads TGTGCCAGCAGCCAAGGGCCTTCCGCGTTTGACGGCTACACCTTC. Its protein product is CASSQGPSAFDGYTF.

CDR3 loop: CASSQIWLYTGELFF. CDR3 DNA: TGTGCCAGCAGCCAAATCTGGCTTTACACCGGGGAGCTGTTTTTT. The chain couples TRBV3-1 (or the pseudogene TRBV3-2) to TRBJ2-2; unclear D gene. Germline values: CDR1 LGHDT, CDR2 YNNKEL (reference sequence). The CDR3 contains 15 residues. V gave up 2 bases and J gave up 3 bases, with 10 bases separating them.

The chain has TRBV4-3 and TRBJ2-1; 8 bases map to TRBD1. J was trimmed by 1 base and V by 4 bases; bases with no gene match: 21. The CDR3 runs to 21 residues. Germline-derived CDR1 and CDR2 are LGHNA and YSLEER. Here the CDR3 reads CASSLHTGYGLGQGSYNEQFF. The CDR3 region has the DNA TGCGCCAGCAGCCTCCATACAGGGTATGGCCTTGGACAGGGATCCTACAATGAGCAGTTCTTC.

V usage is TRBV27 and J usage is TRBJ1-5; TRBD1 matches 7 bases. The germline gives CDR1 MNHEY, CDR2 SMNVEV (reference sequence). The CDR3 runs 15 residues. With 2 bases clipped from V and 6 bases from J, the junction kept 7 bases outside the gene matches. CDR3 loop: CASSLRQGSSQPQHF. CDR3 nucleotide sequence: TGTGCCAGCAGTTTAAGACAGGGCTCGAGTCAGCCCCAGCATTTT.

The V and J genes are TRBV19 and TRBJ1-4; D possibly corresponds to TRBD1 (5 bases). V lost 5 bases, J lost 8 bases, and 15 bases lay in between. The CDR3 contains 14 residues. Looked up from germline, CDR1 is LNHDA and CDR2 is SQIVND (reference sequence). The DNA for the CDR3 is TGTGCCAGTAGTCCCCCGGGACCGCTAGAAAAACTGTTTTTT. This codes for CASSPPGPLEKLFF.

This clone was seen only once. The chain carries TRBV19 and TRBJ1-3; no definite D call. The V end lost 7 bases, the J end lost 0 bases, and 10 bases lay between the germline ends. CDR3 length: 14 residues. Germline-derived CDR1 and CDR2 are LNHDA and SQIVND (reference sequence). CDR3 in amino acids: CASNAVSSGNTIYF. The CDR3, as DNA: TGTGCCAGTAACGCAGTCTCCTCTGGAAACACCATATATTTT.

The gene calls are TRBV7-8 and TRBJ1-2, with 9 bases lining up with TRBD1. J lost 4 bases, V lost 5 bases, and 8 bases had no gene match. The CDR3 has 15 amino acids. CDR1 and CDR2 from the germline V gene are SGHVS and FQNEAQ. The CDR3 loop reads CASSRGQGFFYGYTF. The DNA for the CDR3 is TGTGCCAGCAGCCGGGGACAGGGCTTTTTCTATGGCTACACCTTC.

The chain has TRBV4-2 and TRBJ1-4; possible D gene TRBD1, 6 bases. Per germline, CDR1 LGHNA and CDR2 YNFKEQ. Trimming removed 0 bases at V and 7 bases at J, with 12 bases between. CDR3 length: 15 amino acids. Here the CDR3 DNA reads TGTGCCAGCAGCCAAGATTTTCGGACAGCTGAAAAACTGTTTTTT. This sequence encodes CASSQDFRTAEKLFF.

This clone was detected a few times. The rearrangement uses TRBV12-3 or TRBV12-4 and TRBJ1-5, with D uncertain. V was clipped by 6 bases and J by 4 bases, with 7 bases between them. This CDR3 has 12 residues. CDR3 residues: CASRNFNQPQHF. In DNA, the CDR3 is TGTGCCAGCAGAAACTTTAATCAGCCCCAGCATTTT.

Written as DNA, the CDR3 is TGTGCCAGCAGCACCGGACAGGTCTACGAGCAGTACTTC. Translated: CASSTGQVYEQYF. The genes are TRBV5-8 and TRBJ2-7; 7 bases align to TRBD1. The V gene's germline CDR1 is SGHTS and CDR2 YDEGEE. The CDR3 has 13 residues. The V segment lost 4 bases and the J segment 3 bases; nucleotides outside the gene matches: 4.

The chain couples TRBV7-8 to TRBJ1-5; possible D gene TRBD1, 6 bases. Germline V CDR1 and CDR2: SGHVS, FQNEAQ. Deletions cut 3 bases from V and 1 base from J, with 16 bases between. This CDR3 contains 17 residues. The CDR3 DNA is TGTGCCAGCAGCTTTTCTCGGACAGTCCAGAGCAATCAGCCCCAGCATTTT. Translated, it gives CASSFSRTVQSNQPQHF.

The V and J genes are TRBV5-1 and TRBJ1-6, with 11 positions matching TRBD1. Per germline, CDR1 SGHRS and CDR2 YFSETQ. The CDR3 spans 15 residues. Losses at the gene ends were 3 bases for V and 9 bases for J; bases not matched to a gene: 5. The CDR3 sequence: CASSSSGTGGSPLHF. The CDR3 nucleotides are TGCGCCAGCAGCTCCTCCGGGACAGGGGGTTCACCCCTCCACTTT.

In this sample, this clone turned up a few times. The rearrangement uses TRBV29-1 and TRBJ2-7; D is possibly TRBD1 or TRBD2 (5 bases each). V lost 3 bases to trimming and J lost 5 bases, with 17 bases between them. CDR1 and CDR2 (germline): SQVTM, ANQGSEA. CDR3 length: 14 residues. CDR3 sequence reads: CSVESGGRLHEQYF. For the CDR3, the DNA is TGCAGCGTTGAGTCTGGGGGTCGTTTGCACGAGCAGTACTTC.

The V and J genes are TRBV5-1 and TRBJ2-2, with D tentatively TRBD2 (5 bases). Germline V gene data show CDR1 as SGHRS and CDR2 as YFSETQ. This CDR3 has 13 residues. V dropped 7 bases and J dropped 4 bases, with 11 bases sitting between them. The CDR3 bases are TGCGCCAGCCAGAGCGGCAGCACCGGGGAGCTGTTTTTT. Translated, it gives CASQSGSTGELFF. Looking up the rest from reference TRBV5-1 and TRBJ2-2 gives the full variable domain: KAGVTQTPRYLIKTRGQQVTLSCSPISGHRSVSWYQQTPGQGLQFLFEYFSETQRNKGNFPGRFSGRQFSNSRSEMNVSTLELGDSALYLCASQSGSTGELFFGEGSRLTVL.

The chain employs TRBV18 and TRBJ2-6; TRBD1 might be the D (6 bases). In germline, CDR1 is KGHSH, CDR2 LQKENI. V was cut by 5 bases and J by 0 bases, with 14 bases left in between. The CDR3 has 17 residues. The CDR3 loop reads CASSSIRDNSGANVLTF. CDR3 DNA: TGTGCCAGCTCATCTATACGGGACAACTCTGGGGCCAACGTCCTGACTTTC.

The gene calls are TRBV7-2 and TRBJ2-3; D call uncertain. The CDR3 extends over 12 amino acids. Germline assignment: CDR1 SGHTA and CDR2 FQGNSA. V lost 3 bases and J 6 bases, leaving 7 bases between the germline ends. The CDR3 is CASSFPPDTQYF. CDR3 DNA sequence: TGTGCCAGCAGCTTCCCCCCGGATACGCAGTATTTT.

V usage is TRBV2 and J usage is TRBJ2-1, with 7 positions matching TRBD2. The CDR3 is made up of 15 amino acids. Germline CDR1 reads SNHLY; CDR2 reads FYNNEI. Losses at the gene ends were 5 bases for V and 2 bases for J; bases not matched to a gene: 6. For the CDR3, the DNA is TGTGCCAGCAGTAAACTAGCGAAACCCTACAATGAGCAGTTCTTC. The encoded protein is CASSKLAKPYNEQFF.

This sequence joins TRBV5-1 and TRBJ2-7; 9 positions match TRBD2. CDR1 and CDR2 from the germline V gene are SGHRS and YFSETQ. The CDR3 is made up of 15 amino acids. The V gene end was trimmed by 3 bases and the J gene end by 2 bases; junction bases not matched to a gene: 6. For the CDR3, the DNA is TGCGCCAGCAGCTCCTTAGCGGGAGCAACCTACGAGCAGTACTTC. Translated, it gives CASSSLAGATYEQYF.

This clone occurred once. The CDR3 DNA sequence: TGTGCCAGCAGCAAATCAGGAAACGAGCAGTACTTC. Its protein is CASSKSGNEQYF. This sequence joins TRBV21-1 and TRBJ2-7; TRBD1 is the table's D call and was not checked against the DNA. TRBV21-1 is assigned pseudogene status. The CDR3 is 12 residues long.

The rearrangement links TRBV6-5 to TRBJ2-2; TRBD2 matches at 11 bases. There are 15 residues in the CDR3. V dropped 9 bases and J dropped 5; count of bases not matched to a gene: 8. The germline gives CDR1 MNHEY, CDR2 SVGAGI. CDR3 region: CASRVAGGWTGELFF. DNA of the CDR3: TGTGCCAGTCGCGTAGCGGGGGGGTGGACCGGGGAGCTGTTTTTT.

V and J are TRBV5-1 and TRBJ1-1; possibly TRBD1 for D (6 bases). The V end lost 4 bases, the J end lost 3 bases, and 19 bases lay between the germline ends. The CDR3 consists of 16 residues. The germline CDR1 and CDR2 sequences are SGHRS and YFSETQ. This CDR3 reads CASSPKLQGKDTEAFF. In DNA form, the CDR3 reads TGCGCCAGCAGCCCCAAACTACAGGGTAAGGACACTGAAGCTTTCTTT.

CDR3 DNA: TGTGCCAGCAACTTGAGGTTTGGGGATGGGTTGAACACTGAAGCTTTCTTT. Translated: CASNLRFGDGLNTEAFF. V and J are TRBV7-9 and TRBJ1-1; D is undetermined. Germline assignment: CDR1 SEHNR and CDR2 FQNEAQ (reference sequence). The CDR3 contains 17 residues. Trimming removed 7 bases at V and 0 bases at J, with 21 bases between.

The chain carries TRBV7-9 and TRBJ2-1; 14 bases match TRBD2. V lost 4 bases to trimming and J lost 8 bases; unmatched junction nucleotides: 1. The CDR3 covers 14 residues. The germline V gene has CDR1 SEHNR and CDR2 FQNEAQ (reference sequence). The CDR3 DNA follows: TGTGCCAGCAGCTCGGGACTAGCGGGGGATGAGCAGTTCTTC. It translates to CASSSGLAGDEQFF. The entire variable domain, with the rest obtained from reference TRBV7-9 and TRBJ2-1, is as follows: DTGVSQNPRHKITKRGQNVTFRCDPISEHNRLYWYRQTLGQGPEFLTYFQNEAQLEKSRLLSDRFSAERPKGSFSTLEIQRTEQGDSAMYLCASSSGLAGDEQFFGPGTRLTVL.

DNA of the CDR3: TGTGCCAGCAGGAGACTTCAGGAGCATACGCAGTATTTT. It translates to CASRRLQEHTQYF. The chain recombines TRBV6-5 with TRBJ2-3; no definite D call. The V gene lost 6 bases and the J gene lost 7 bases, with 14 bases spanning the gap. Per the germline V gene, CDR1 is MNHEY and CDR2 is SVGAGI. This CDR3 is built from 13 residues.

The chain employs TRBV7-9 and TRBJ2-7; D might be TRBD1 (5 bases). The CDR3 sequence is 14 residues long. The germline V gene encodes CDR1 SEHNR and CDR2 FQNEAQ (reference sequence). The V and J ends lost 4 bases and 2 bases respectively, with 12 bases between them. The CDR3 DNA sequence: TGTGCCAGCAGCTCTAGGGGCGGAGCCTACGAGCAGTACTTC. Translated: CASSSRGGAYEQYF.

CDR3 DNA: TGTGCCAGCAGCTTTGGGCAAACCGGGGAGCTGTTTTTT. Translation: CASSFGQTGELFF. V gene TRBV11-3 combines with J gene TRBJ2-2; no clear D gene. Trimming took off 3 bases at V and 5 bases at J, with 7 bases between the two ends. This CDR3 comprises 13 residues. Germline V CDR1 and CDR2: SGHNT, YENEEA.

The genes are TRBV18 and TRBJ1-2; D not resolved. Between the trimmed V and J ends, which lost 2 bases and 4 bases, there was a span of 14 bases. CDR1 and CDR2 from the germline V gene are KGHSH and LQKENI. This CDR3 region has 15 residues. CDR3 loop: CASSPSGVDPYGYTF. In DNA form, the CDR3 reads TGTGCCAGCTCACCAAGTGGGGTAGACCCCTATGGCTACACCTTC. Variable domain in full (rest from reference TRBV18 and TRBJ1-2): NAGVMQNPRHLVRRRGQEARLRCSPMKGHSHVYWYRQLPEEGLKFMVYLQKENIIDESGMPKERFSAEFPKEGPSILRIQQVVRGDSAAYFCASSPSGVDPYGYTFGSGTRLTVV.

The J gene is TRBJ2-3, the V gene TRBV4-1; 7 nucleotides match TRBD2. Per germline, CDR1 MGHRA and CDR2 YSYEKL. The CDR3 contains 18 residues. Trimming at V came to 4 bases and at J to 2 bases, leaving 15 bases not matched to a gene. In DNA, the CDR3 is TGCGCCAGCAGCCTCTCCACCGGCCTAGCGGTTATCACAGATACGCAGTATTTT. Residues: CASSLSTGLAVITDTQYF.